The following is a T cell receptor beta chain sequence with its context. This sample is part of a study of T cell repertoires in ileal Crohn's disease. Approximately 500 nanograms of biopsy DNA per sample underwent TCRB immunosequencing. Sequencing was performed with immunoSEQ multiplex PCR; in TCRdb, only in-frame clones are kept and a portion is missing. This table holds 7,200 or so clones, 60% to 75% found once. The time point is: neoterminal ileum biopsy at postoperative endoscopy, about 6 months after surgery. The V end lost 7 bases, the J end lost 0 bases, and 10 bases lay between the germline ends. The CDR3 extends over 13 amino acids. Germline CDR1 reads SNHLY; CDR2 reads FYNNEI.

Sequences were obtained from ileal tissue. The sequence came from an adult with Crohn's disease. The chain is built from TRBV2 and TRBJ2-7; perhaps TRBD2 as D (6 bases). The CDR3 bases are TGTGCCAGCAAGACGCGGGGCTCCTACGAGCAGTACTTC. Its translation is CASKTRGSYEQYF.